This T cell receptor beta chain is from a study of blood T cell repertoires in COVID-19 (dated by TCRdb to the early 2020s). About the investigation overall: Samples covering the acute and convalescent phases of COVID-19 were provided by collaborators in the United States, Italy and Spain. Nearly every sample came with metadata listing a de-identified subject ID, COVID-19 status, age in years and sex. A freely available public database, intended as a resource for researchers studying the immune response to SARS-CoV-2, is where the repertoires were released. Samples were obtained from the ongoing ImmuneRACE study (first 160 participants) and from 1,254 subjects provided by 6 global collaborators. The material from the prospective study consisted of cDNA or gDNA derived from T cells, B-cell-depleted T cells, or PBMCs. Deeply sampled blood TCRbeta repertoires from subjects exposed to, actively infected with, or recovered from COVID-19 were included in the dataset. Where available, HLA class I and class II types were obtained from metadata supplied by the sample provider rather than from assay-based typing.

For this clone: What this receptor recognizes is not known. No base quality information exists; no much larger clone differs at one position.

TCRbeta CDR3 regions were amplified from genomic DNA by means of the immunoSEQ Assay, a bias-controlled multiplex PCR. In the authors' own workflow: The number of nucleated cells in each sample was estimated by amplification of reference gene primers within the assay. To quantify the absolute abundance of each unique TCRbeta CDR3 rearrangement, sequence reads were collapsed and filtered. Productive Simpson clonality was computed per sample as the square root of Simpson's diversity index over productive rearrangements. This is the immuneACCESS table as TCRdb keeps it, with only in-frame sequences that have V and J called. A part of the clones is gone; compared with another copy, unresolved V genes explain less than half, and the rest is unexplained. From that table come the V and J calls and clone size; the DNA was used to work out D and trimming. The sample has some 100,000 clones on record, about four fifths of them singletons. The biggest ten clones account for under 7.5% of the sample.

Collaborating institutions collected whole blood in K2EDTA tubes following their own protocols. For TCRbeta analysis, collaborator samples were shipped as frozen whole blood, as isolated PBMCs, or as DNA extracted from either sample type. Points the paper makes about the study in general: The amount of clinical and demographic metadata varied by source and participant and was provided uncurated.

CDR1 and CDR2, looked up from the germline V gene, are MGHRA and YSYEKL. The V end gives up 2 bases and the J end 0 bases, leaving 3 bases in the junction not matched to a gene. The CDR3 measures 15 amino acids from cysteine to phenylalanine. Just the 45-base CDR3 DNA is kept, in frame starting at base 1. The TCR originated in a man aged 45-60 years with active or convalescent COVID-19. This chain is built from TRBV4-1 and TRBJ2-7; 8 bases in between match TRBD1. Sequenced: peripheral blood. The CDR3 region: CASSQLTGDSYEQYF. The DNA is TGCGCCAGCAGCCAATTGACAGGGGACTCCTACGAGCAGTACTTC.